Below, 27 T cell receptor beta chains from the same sample are listed, as sequenced in a study of shared clonotypes between healthy human individuals. The table came from immunoSEQ multiplex PCR; TCRdb's copy has only in-frame clones and leaves some out. Of around 700,000 clones listed, around 72% are singletons. The sequenced sample consisted of memory CD4+ T cells sorted from blood. Subset given: CD45RA-negative fraction. Every receptor here comes from a woman in her thirties in good health.

The chain combines TRBV7-9 with TRBJ2-2; no clear D. CDR3 length: 12 amino acids. The ends were cut back, 7 bases at V and 6 bases at J, with 9 bases in the middle. CDR1 is SEHNR and CDR2 is FQNEAQ in the germline V gene (reference sequence). CDR3 sequence (DNA): TGTGCCAGCAATTTACGGCCCGGGGAGCTGTTTTTT. Amino acid sequence: CASNLRPGELFF.

CDR3 in amino acids: CASSWTGAMGPYEQYF. Here the CDR3 DNA reads TGTGCCAGCAGTTGGACAGGGGCGATGGGCCCCTACGAGCAGTACTTC. The chain recombines TRBV6-5 with TRBJ2-7; 9 bases are shared with TRBD1. The CDR3 extends over 16 amino acids. Germline assignment: CDR1 MNHEY and CDR2 SVGAGI. Trimming cost V 4 bases and J 2 bases; bases outside gene matches: 9.

The CDR3 reads CASCSGTGFYQPQHF. The CDR3 DNA follows: TGTGCCAGTTGCTCCGGGACAGGATTTTATCAGCCCCAGCATTTT. The chain is built from TRBV19 and TRBJ1-5; 8 positions agree with TRBD1. The CDR3 runs 15 residues. Looked up from germline, CDR1 is LNHDA and CDR2 is SQIVND (reference sequence). The J segment lost 5 bases and the V segment lost 8 bases, leaving 11 bases of the junction unmatched.

The chain couples TRBV6-5 to TRBJ2-7, with D possibly TRBD2 on 5 matching bases. The CDR3 is 15 amino acids. V was clipped by 1 base and J by 4 bases, with 14 bases between them. From germline, CDR1 is MNHEY and CDR2 SVGAGI. The CDR3 is CASSYLSQRWYEQYF. CDR3 coding DNA: TGTGCCAGCAGTTACTTGTCGCAGCGGTGGTACGAGCAGTACTTC.

The rearrangement uses TRBV2 and TRBJ2-1; D gene uncertain. CDR1 is SNHLY and CDR2 is FYNNEI in the germline V gene. V was pared by 1 base and J by 8 bases, with 6 bases between. The CDR3 consists of 12 residues. The CDR3 region is CASSEDGDEQFF. DNA of the CDR3: TGTGCCAGCAGTGAAGATGGGGATGAGCAGTTCTTC.

The CDR3 loop is CASSPWGQNTEAFF. In nucleotides, the CDR3 is TGTGCCAGCAGTCCCTGGGGCCAGAACACTGAAGCTTTCTTT. V and J are TRBV27 and TRBJ1-1; TRBD1 might be the D (5 bases). V gave up 5 bases and J gave up 1 base, with 11 bases separating them. CDR3 length: 14 amino acids. Germline CDR1 MNHEY, CDR2 SMNVEV (reference sequence).

The chain recombines TRBV27 with TRBJ2-2; 7 positions agree with TRBD1. The length of the CDR3 is 16 residues. The J segment lost 0 bases and the V segment lost 9 bases, leaving 10 bases of the junction unmatched. The germline V gene has CDR1 MNHEY and CDR2 SMNVEV (reference sequence). CDR3 sequence (DNA): TGTGCCAGTTACATTTATGGGACAGCGAACACCGGGGAGCTGTTTTTT. The encoded protein is CASYIYGTANTGELFF.

The J gene is TRBJ1-2, the V gene TRBV28, with D tentatively TRBD1 (6 bases). V lost 9 bases and J lost 3, with 8 bases in between. This CDR3 is built from 11 residues. Germline V gene lookup returns CDR1 MDHEN and CDR2 SYDVKM. The CDR3 spells CASEGDYGYTF. The CDR3 DNA reads TGTGCCAGTGAGGGGGACTATGGCTACACCTTC.

CDR3 coding DNA: TGTGCCAGCAACCCGGGGGAGTACAGTAGCCAAGAGACCCAGTACTTC. Its translation is CASNPGEYSSQETQYF. The chain has TRBV2 and TRBJ2-5; perhaps TRBD2 as D (6 bases). The CDR3 runs 16 residues. Germline V CDR1 and CDR2: SNHLY, FYNNEI. The V end lost 7 bases, the J end lost 1 base, and 19 bases lay between the germline ends.

The rearrangement uses TRBV4-1 and TRBJ2-1; a possible D gene is TRBD1 (5 bases). CDR3 length: 14 amino acids. Germline CDR1 and CDR2: MGHRA and YSYEKL. The germline V and J ends were trimmed by 8 bases and 4 bases, with 15 bases remaining between them. For the CDR3, the DNA is TGCGCCAGCCGAGGAAGGGGTCAGTACAATGAGCAGTTCTTC. Protein sequence: CASRGRGQYNEQFF.

The chain has TRBV30 and TRBJ2-3; 14 bases are a match to TRBD2. The V gene's germline CDR1 is GTSNPN and CDR2 SVGIG (reference sequence). The V and J ends lost 7 bases and 4 bases, in that order; junction bases with no gene match: 4. The CDR3 sequence is 14 residues long. CDR3 loop: CAFLGLAGADTQYF. For the CDR3, the DNA is TGTGCCTTTTTGGGACTAGCGGGAGCAGATACGCAGTATTTT.

The chain couples TRBV11-2 to TRBJ2-7; TRBD2 agrees at 8 bases. The CDR3 extends over 13 amino acids. The V gene end was trimmed by 5 bases and the J gene end by 7 bases; junction bases not matched to a gene: 7. The V gene's germline CDR1 is SGHAT and CDR2 FQNNGV. The CDR3 region has the DNA TGTGCCAGCAGCCCACTAGCGGTTCGAGAGCAGTACTTC. Its protein product is CASSPLAVREQYF.

This chain links TRBV5-1 with TRBJ1-4; no firm D call. The CDR3 extends over 12 amino acids. Germline V CDR1 and CDR2: SGHRS, YFSETQ. V lost 2 bases and J 7 bases, leaving 6 bases between the germline ends. CDR3 DNA sequence: TGCGCCAGCAGCTTCGACTTTGAAAAACTGTTTTTT. Its protein product is CASSFDFEKLFF.

The chain couples TRBV28 to TRBJ1-4; 8 bases match TRBD1. Germline loops: CDR1 MDHEN, CDR2 SYDVKM. Losses at the gene ends were 4 bases for V and 3 bases for J; bases not matched to a gene: 1. The CDR3 loop spans 14 amino acids. The CDR3 bases are TGTGCCAGCAGTTCGGGACAGGCTAATGAAAAACTGTTTTTT. Translating gives CASSSGQANEKLFF.

The chain couples TRBV7-8 to TRBJ2-1; 7 nucleotides match TRBD1. Trimming at V came to 5 bases and at J to 7 bases, leaving 11 bases not matched to a gene. Germline-derived CDR1 and CDR2 are SGHVS and FQNEAQ. The CDR3 is made up of 15 amino acids. The CDR3 DNA reads TGTGCCAGCAGCCTCCGGGACAGTCCTATGAATGAGCAGTTCTTC. As protein: CASSLRDSPMNEQFF.

The chain recombines TRBV6-1 with TRBJ2-7; a possible D gene is TRBD1 (8 bases). The CDR3 extends over 14 amino acids. Trimming took off 5 bases at V and 4 bases at J, with 15 bases between the two ends. CDR1 MNHNS and CDR2 SASEGT come from the germline V gene. Here the CDR3 reads CASSRAGQAYEQYF. CDR3 bases: TGTGCCAGCAGTAGAGCGGGACAGGCGTACGAGCAGTACTTC.

This clone occurred once. V is TRBV6-1 and J is TRBJ2-1; TRBD1 agrees at 7 bases. Germline values: CDR1 MNHNS, CDR2 SASEGT. The CDR3 loop spans 14 amino acids. V shed 7 bases and J 8 bases; nucleotides not matched to a gene: 11. In nucleotides, the CDR3 is TGTGCCAGCACCTCCGGGACAGATGTCGATGAGCAGTTCTTC. It codes for CASTSGTDVDEQFF.

This clone appeared once. The chain carries TRBV7-9 and TRBJ1-2; D is undetermined. V was trimmed by 2 bases and J by 4 bases, leaving 17 bases between them. The CDR3 has 16 amino acids. Germline loops: CDR1 SEHNR, CDR2 FQNEAQ (reference sequence). The CDR3 nucleotides read TGTGCCAGCAGCTTATTTAAAGGAGCAGGCCGCTATGGCTACACCTTC. This gives the protein CASSLFKGAGRYGYTF. Using reference TRBV7-9 and TRBJ1-2 for the parts outside the CDR3, the full variable domain is DTGVSQNPRHKITKRGQNVTFRCDPISEHNRLYWYRQTLGQGPEFLTYFQNEAQLEKSRLLSDRFSAERPKGSFSTLEIQRTEQGDSAMYLCASSLFKGAGRYGYTFGSGTRLTVV.

The rearrangement uses TRBV2 and TRBJ1-2; D call uncertain. The length of the CDR3 is 16 residues. Trimming shortened V by 2 bases and J by 0 bases, and 13 bases separated the two germline ends. CDR1 is SNHLY, CDR2 FYNNEI, per germline. The CDR3 region is CASSENVNRANYGYTF. For the CDR3, the DNA is TGTGCCAGCAGTGAAAATGTGAACAGAGCTAACTATGGCTACACCTTC.

With regard to this clone: In the same sample, other DNA sequences code for this CDR3. This chain uses TRBV5-1 with TRBJ2-1, with TRBD1 as a possible D gene (5 bases). Trimming stripped 0 bases from V and 3 bases from J, with 10 bases between. The CDR3 totals 15 residues. Germline V gene data show CDR1 as SGHRS and CDR2 as YFSETQ. DNA of the CDR3: TGCGCCAGCAGCTTGGATACAGGAGACTACAATGAGCAGTTCTTC. This sequence encodes CASSLDTGDYNEQFF.

Turning to this clone: Other nucleotide sequences from this sample produce the same CDR3. This chain uses TRBV7-6 with TRBJ2-3; D gene unclear. The CDR3 contains 11 residues. Per the germline V gene, CDR1 is SGHVS and CDR2 is FNYEAQ. The germline V and J ends were trimmed by 5 bases and 0 bases, with 0 bases remaining between them. CDR3 bases: TGTGCCAGCAGCAGCACAGATACGCAGTATTTT. This codes for CASSSTDTQYF.

The chain combines TRBV2 with TRBJ1-3; D ambiguous. This CDR3 has 13 residues. Germline V lookup: CDR1 SNHLY, CDR2 FYNNEI. V lost 7 bases and J 3 bases, leaving 10 bases between the germline ends. CDR3 loop: CASTSIRGNTIYF. The CDR3 region has the DNA TGTGCCAGCACATCAATCCGTGGAAACACCATATATTTT.

This clone showed up just a few times. The same CDR3 can be traced to other DNA sequences in this sample. This chain links TRBV7-9 with TRBJ2-1; D not resolved. The CDR3 is made up of 14 amino acids. Trimming stripped 1 base from V and 1 base from J, with 5 bases between. CDR1 and CDR2 from the germline V gene are SEHNR and FQNEAQ (reference sequence). CDR3 protein: CASSLDSSYNEQFF. As DNA, the CDR3 is TGTGCCAGCAGCTTAGACAGTTCCTACAATGAGCAGTTCTTC.

This rearrangement joins TRBV5-1 to TRBJ2-3; 9 bases line up with TRBD1. The J segment lost 3 bases and the V segment lost 0 bases, leaving 5 bases of the junction unmatched. The length of the CDR3 is 16 residues. Germline lookup yields CDR1 SGHRS and CDR2 YFSETQ. The CDR3 sequence is CASSLDGTGNTDTQYF. The CDR3 bases are TGCGCCAGCAGCTTGGATGGGACAGGGAATACAGATACGCAGTATTTT.

The CDR3 DNA follows: TGTGCCAGCAGCTTACAACCGGGACTAGGGCATGAGCAGTTCTTC. Amino acid sequence: CASSLQPGLGHEQFF. The chain recombines TRBV7-6 with TRBJ2-1; TRBD2 agrees at 8 bases. In germline, CDR1 is SGHVS, CDR2 FNYEAQ. The junction had 8 bases not matched to a gene; V was cut back by 2 bases and J by 8 bases. The CDR3 spans 15 residues.

This clone was detected a few times. The CDR3 sequence is CASIKRGRKVAEAFF. In DNA form, the CDR3 reads TGTGCCAGCATTAAAAGGGGCAGAAAAGTAGCTGAAGCTTTCTTT. The rearrangement uses TRBV27 and TRBJ1-1, with D possibly matching TRBD1 (5 bases). CDR1 is MNHEY, CDR2 SMNVEV, per germline (reference sequence). The ends were cut back, 7 bases at V and 6 bases at J, with 21 bases in the middle. The CDR3 is 15 amino acids.

To note about this clone: This specimen includes other DNA sequences encoding the same CDR3. This rearrangement joins TRBV7-2 to TRBJ2-1; 7 nucleotides align to TRBD2. There are 15 residues in the CDR3. The V and J ends lost 8 bases and 1 base, in that order; junction bases with no gene match: 8. Germline lookup yields CDR1 SGHTA and CDR2 FQGNSA. Here the CDR3 reads CASSTQRDSYNEQFF. The CDR3, as DNA: TGTGCCAGCTCTACTCAGCGGGATTCCTACAATGAGCAGTTCTTC.